This TCR beta chain was recovered during a study of T cell repertoires in cytomegalovirus infection. Study context: Evidence of both CMV infection and a matching HLA type came from public TCR beta signatures.

Study-wide results and caveats: The study found HLA-C-restricted CMV-specific TCR beta clonotypes dominating the ex vivo response. There were carriers of CMV plus the relevant HLA, and cumulative public TCR beta family frequency identified them.

V trimming: 4 bases; J trimming: 4 bases; junction bases outside the gene matches: 7. CDR3 length equals 15 residues. Per germline, CDR1 MNHEY and CDR2 SMNVEV (reference sequence). This clonotype was picked up a small number of times. Antigen unknown. TCRdb fed the reads into MiXCR, producing one record per CDR3 protein. The sample holds more than 400,000 distinct CDR3 sequences, roughly 29% seen once. This chain joins TRBV27 and TRBJ1-3, with 7 bases identical to TRBD1. This clonotype was obtained from a human donor in good health (CMV status not recorded). Some clones in this sample may be carry-over from other donors' samples. The sample taken for sequencing was PBMCs. For the CDR3, the DNA is TGTGCCAGCAGTTCGACAGGGAGTCGAGGAAACACCATATATTTT. Its translation is CASSSTGSRGNTIYF.